The 10 T cell receptor beta chains presented below share a single source sample, sequenced in a study of blood T cell repertoires in COVID-19. Repertoires were generated with immunoSEQ multiplex PCR, while TCRdb's copy carries only in-frame clones and drops some. The sample has fewer than 85,000 clones; 88% are singletons. What was sequenced was peripheral blood. Receptors originate from a human donor in a cohort sampled during active COVID-19.

This clone appeared once. The rearrangement uses TRBV19 and TRBJ2-2; possibly TRBD2 for D (5 bases). Trimming took off 7 bases at V and 3 bases at J, with 12 bases between the two ends. The CDR3 is made up of 14 amino acids. Looked up from germline, CDR1 is LNHDA and CDR2 is SQIVND (reference sequence). The CDR3 DNA reads as TGTGCCAGTATGCCCCTGCGGGACACCGGGGAGCTGTTTTTT. Its protein product is CASMPLRDTGELFF.

This clone was seen a few times. This rearrangement joins TRBV2 to TRBJ1-1; D is undetermined. V lost 6 bases and J 5 bases, leaving 16 bases between the germline ends. Per germline, CDR1 SNHLY and CDR2 FYNNEI. The CDR3 spans 14 residues. This chain's CDR3 is CASRETVRVTEAFF. The CDR3 region has the DNA TGTGCCAGCAGAGAAACGGTGAGGGTTACTGAAGCTTTCTTT.

The chain carries TRBV28 and TRBJ2-7; D ambiguous. The germline V gene encodes CDR1 MDHEN and CDR2 SYDVKM. The V and J ends lost 10 bases and 7 bases respectively, with 23 bases between them. CDR3 size: 14 residues. The CDR3 nucleotides read TGTGCCACGACCACCCCCTGGGCAGAAGATGAGCAGTACTTC. Its protein product is CATTTPWAEDEQYF.

This chain joins TRBV12-3 or TRBV12-4 and TRBJ2-2; maybe TRBD1 (5 bases). The length of the CDR3 is 13 residues. V lost 5 bases, J lost 6 bases, and 10 bases lay in between. CDR3 amino acids: CASSRVRAGELFF. In nucleotides, the CDR3 is TGTGCCAGCAGTCGCGTCAGGGCCGGGGAGCTGTTTTTT.

In this sample, this clone turned up once. The chain is built from TRBV7-9 and TRBJ2-2; weak D call: TRBD2 (5 bases). Trimming cost V 3 bases and J 6 bases, with 5 bases left between them. The CDR3 is made up of 12 amino acids. From germline, CDR1 is SEHNR and CDR2 FQNEAQ (reference sequence). The DNA of the CDR3 is TGTGCCAGCAGCTTCGGGGCCGGGGAGCTGTTTTTT. Protein sequence: CASSFGAGELFF. Together with reference TRBV7-9 and TRBJ2-2, the CDR3 gives the full variable domain: DTGVSQNPRHKITKRGQNVTFRCDPISEHNRLYWYRQTLGQGPEFLTYFQNEAQLEKSRLLSDRFSAERPKGSFSTLEIQRTEQGDSAMYLCASSFGAGELFFGEGSRLTVL.

The chain recombines TRBV11-2 with TRBJ2-2, with 8 bases aligning to TRBD2. CDR1 and CDR2 from the germline V gene are SGHAT and FQNNGV. With 4 bases clipped from V and 3 bases from J, the junction kept 13 bases outside the gene matches. The CDR3 runs 18 residues. CDR3 sequence: CASSSLKRGGTHTGELFF. In nucleotides, the CDR3 is TGTGCCAGCAGCTCATTAAAACGGGGGGGGACGCACACCGGGGAGCTGTTTTTT.

This chain links TRBV7-2 with TRBJ2-5; tentative D call: TRBD1 (5 bases). Per germline, CDR1 SGHTA and CDR2 FQGNSA. V was clipped by 1 base and J by 5 bases, with 11 bases between them. The CDR3 runs to 14 residues. DNA of the CDR3: TGTGCCAGCAGCTTAGGTTCAGGGTACGAGACCCAGTACTTC. Translating gives CASSLGSGYETQYF.

This chain links TRBV11-1 with TRBJ2-7; D ambiguous. The germline gives CDR1 SGHAT, CDR2 FQDESV (reference sequence). The V end was cut by 5 bases, the J end by 3 bases, with 8 bases between. This CDR3 spans 12 amino acids. Here the CDR3 reads CASSQSDYEQYF. For the CDR3, the DNA is TGTGCCAGCAGCCAAAGCGACTACGAGCAGTACTTC. The variable domain in full, completed from reference TRBV11-1 and TRBJ2-7, reads EAEVAQSPRYKITEKSQAVAFWCDPISGHATLYWYRQILGQGPELLVQFQDESVVDDSQLPKDRFSAERLKGVDSTLKIQPAELGDSAMYLCASSQSDYEQYFGPGTRLTVT.

The chain recombines TRBV5-1 with TRBJ2-1; TRBD2 aligns across 11 bases. Germline-derived CDR1 and CDR2 are SGHRS and YFSETQ. CDR3 length: 17 amino acids. V lost 0 bases and J lost 6; bases outside the gene matches: 8. CDR3 nucleotides: TGCGCCAGCAGCTTGGACCCGACTAGCGGGACCGGCAATGAGCAGTTCTTC. Protein sequence: CASSLDPTSGTGNEQFF.

The CDR3 sequence: CASSYRQFTDTQYF. CDR3 nucleotides: TGTGCCAGCAGTTACCGACAGTTCACAGATACGCAGTATTTT. The chain carries TRBV6-2 or TRBV6-3 and TRBJ2-3; D possibly corresponds to TRBD1 (5 bases). V lost 2 bases and J 2 bases, leaving 8 bases between the germline ends. Germline V gene data show CDR1 as MNHEY and CDR2 as SVGEGT. The CDR3 has 14 amino acids.